Presented here are 23 T cell receptor beta chains from one specimen sequenced in a study of blood T cell repertoires in COVID-19. The assay was immunoSEQ multiplex PCR, and TCRdb's table has in-frame clones only and misses some. The profile covers under 200,000 clones, with 70% to 90% appearing a single time and around 2.5% taken by the ten largest. The sequencing sample was made of peripheral blood. The receptors here all came from a man aged 40-55 years with active or convalescent COVID-19.

The chain combines TRBV4-1 with TRBJ1-5; the match to TRBD1 covers 8 bases. This CDR3 spans 14 amino acids. V shed 1 base and J 7 bases; nucleotides not matched to a gene: 3. CDR1 is MGHRA and CDR2 is YSYEKL in the germline V gene. The CDR3 DNA follows: TGCGCCAGCAGCCAAGGGGACAGGAGGCAGCCCCAGCATTTT. It yields the protein CASSQGDRRQPQHF.

A few counts support this clone. The rearrangement uses TRBV11-2 and TRBJ1-1; tentatively, D is TRBD1 (5 bases). This CDR3 is built from 12 residues. Deletions cut 5 bases from V and 3 bases from J, with 7 bases between. The germline V gene has CDR1 SGHAT and CDR2 FQNNGV. CDR3 bases: TGTGCCAGCAGCGGGGCGGACACTGAAGCTTTCTTT. Amino acid sequence: CASSGADTEAFF.

The rearrangement uses TRBV19 and TRBJ2-3; D is perhaps TRBD2 (5 bases). The length of the CDR3 is 13 residues. CDR1 LNHDA and CDR2 SQIVND come from the germline V gene (reference sequence). The V end was cut by 6 bases, the J end by 0 bases, with 7 bases between. The CDR3 nucleotides read TGTGCCAGTAGGCGGGTAAGCACAGATACGCAGTATTTT. Its protein is CASRRVSTDTQYF.

The chain has TRBV18 and TRBJ1-5, with 8 bases that match TRBD1. V lost 3 bases to trimming and J lost 3 bases; unmatched junction nucleotides: 7. The CDR3 is 16 residues long. CDR1 and CDR2 from the germline V gene are KGHSH and LQKENI. The CDR3 sequence: CASSPNGQGDNQPQHF. CDR3 nucleotides: TGTGCCAGCTCACCGAACGGACAGGGAGACAATCAGCCCCAGCATTTT. The full variable domain, with the rest looked up from reference TRBV18 and TRBJ1-5, is NAGVMQNPRHLVRRRGQEARLRCSPMKGHSHVYWYRQLPEEGLKFMVYLQKENIIDESGMPKERFSAEFPKEGPSILRIQQVVRGDSAAYFCASSPNGQGDNQPQHFGDGTRLSIL.

CDR3 in DNA: TGTGCCAGCAGCAGAAGCATCCGGACAGGGTTCCCCGAAAAACTGTTTTTT. Its translation is CASSRSIRTGFPEKLFF. This chain connects TRBV3-1 (or the pseudogene TRBV3-2) to TRBJ1-4; 8 bases agree with TRBD1. Germline values: CDR1 LGHDT, CDR2 YNNKEL (reference sequence). With V trimmed by 5 bases and J by 8 bases, 16 bases remained unmatched. CDR3 length: 17 residues.

This rearrangement joins TRBV11-2 to TRBJ2-7; tentative D call: TRBD1 (7 bases). Trimming left V 4 bases short and J 0 bases short, with 19 bases between. Germline V gives CDR1 SGHAT, CDR2 FQNNGV. This CDR3 is built from 17 residues. CDR3 region: CASSSPGAGQSSYEQYF. The CDR3 nucleotides read TGTGCCAGCAGCTCGCCGGGGGCGGGACAGTCCTCCTACGAGCAGTACTTC.

CDR3 coding DNA: TGTGCCTGGGGCAGGGACATACGGAACACTGAAGCTTTCTTT. Translated: CAWGRDIRNTEAFF. The V call is TRBV30, the J call TRBJ1-1, with D possibly matching TRBD1 (6 bases). Trimming left V 5 bases short and J 1 base short, with 14 bases between. Germline loops: CDR1 GTSNPN, CDR2 SVGIG (reference sequence). This CDR3 contains 14 residues.

The J gene is TRBJ2-3, the V gene TRBV6-5, with a tentative D call TRBD1 (5 bases). CDR1 is MNHEY and CDR2 is SVGAGI in the germline V gene. V lost 6 bases and J 2 bases, leaving 6 bases between the germline ends. CDR3 length: 12 residues. CDR3 DNA: TGTGCCAGCAGGGACATCACAGATACGCAGTATTTT. As protein: CASRDITDTQYF.

CDR3 nucleotides: TGTGCCTGGAGTGGCGGGTTTTCCTGGTACGAGCAGTACTTC. Encoded protein: CAWSGGFSWYEQYF. The J gene is TRBJ2-7, the V gene TRBV30, with D tentatively TRBD2 (5 bases). This CDR3 spans 14 amino acids. The V end lost 1 base, the J end lost 4 bases, and 14 bases lay between the germline ends. Germline CDR1 GTSNPN, CDR2 SVGIG (reference sequence).

The chain recombines TRBV6-5 with TRBJ1-3, with D possibly being TRBD1 (6 bases). This CDR3 is built from 16 residues. Germline CDR1 MNHEY, CDR2 SVGAGI. Deletions cut 0 bases from V and 4 bases from J, with 13 bases between. The CDR3 nucleotides are TGTGCCAGCAGTTACTCTCCCACAGGGTCCGGAAACACCATATATTTT. It is translated as CASSYSPTGSGNTIYF.

The rearrangement uses TRBV2 and TRBJ1-2, with D possibly matching TRBD1 (6 bases). The length of the CDR3 is 13 residues. CDR1 SNHLY and CDR2 FYNNEI come from the germline V gene. Trimming shortened V by 8 bases and J by 2 bases, and 12 bases separated the two germline ends. CDR3 residues: CASGRGENYGYTF. The DNA for the CDR3 is TGTGCCAGCGGGAGGGGGGAAAACTATGGCTACACCTTC.

The rearrangement uses TRBV19 and TRBJ1-5; D call uncertain. Germline CDR1 reads LNHDA; CDR2 reads SQIVND (reference sequence). The V gene lost 10 bases and the J gene lost 10 bases, with 26 bases spanning the gap. This CDR3 is 15 amino acids long. CDR3 sequence: CATQRMSRYEEPQHF. The CDR3 coding sequence is TGTGCCACCCAAAGGATGTCGCGGTATGAGGAACCCCAGCATTTT. Full variable domain (outside the CDR3, taken from reference TRBV19 and TRBJ1-5): DGGITQSPKYLFRKEGQNVTLSCEQNLNHDAMYWYRQDPGQGLRLIYYSQIVNDFQKGDIAEGYSVSREKKESFPLTVTSAQKNPTAFYLCATQRMSRYEEPQHFGDGTRLSIL.

The chain has TRBV20-1 and TRBJ2-7; D call uncertain. The CDR3 is made up of 19 amino acids. The ends were cut back, 3 bases at V and 0 bases at J, with 27 bases in the middle. Germline CDR1 reads DFQATT; CDR2 reads SNEGSKA (reference sequence). As DNA, the CDR3 is TGCAGTGCTAGTGTAGGCCCCAACAGAAAATCGCTAAGCTCCTACGAGCAGTACTTC. It is translated as CSASVGPNRKSLSSYEQYF.

This rearrangement joins TRBV6-1 to TRBJ1-2; D perhaps matches TRBD1 (6 bases). Germline V gives CDR1 MNHNS, CDR2 SASEGT. This CDR3 has 14 amino acids. V gave up 2 bases and J gave up 4 bases, with 11 bases separating them. CDR3 nucleotides: TGTGCCAGCAGTGAATCTAGGGGGACCTATGGCTACACCTTC. This gives the protein CASSESRGTYGYTF.

The V and J genes are TRBV6-5 and TRBJ1-1; 7 bases are shared with TRBD1. The J segment lost 1 base and the V segment lost 4 bases, leaving 3 bases of the junction unmatched. This CDR3 comprises 14 residues. The germline gives CDR1 MNHEY, CDR2 SVGAGI. CDR3 DNA: TGTGCCAGCAGTTCCCGGACAGGGAACACTGAAGCTTTCTTT. Residues: CASSSRTGNTEAFF.

V and J are TRBV27 and TRBJ2-5; 8 bases map to TRBD1. V lost 5 bases, J lost 2 bases, and 10 bases stayed unmatched. CDR1 is MNHEY, CDR2 SMNVEV, per germline (reference sequence). This CDR3 region has 16 residues. The CDR3 is CASSPFPGQAQETQYF. CDR3 DNA sequence: TGTGCCAGCAGTCCTTTTCCGGGACAGGCTCAAGAGACCCAGTACTTC.

J is TRBJ1-5 and V is TRBV19; D is uncertain. V was cut by 5 bases and J by 1 base, with 9 bases left in between. The CDR3 totals 14 residues. Per germline, CDR1 LNHDA and CDR2 SQIVND (reference sequence). The CDR3 DNA reads TGTGCCAGTAGTTCTCGGGGAAGCAATCAGCCCCAGCATTTT. It specifies CASSSRGSNQPQHF.

This clone was recorded once. This rearrangement joins TRBV19 to TRBJ1-2, with D possibly matching TRBD1 (6 bases). The length of the CDR3 is 15 residues. V dropped 6 bases and J dropped 5 bases, with 19 bases sitting between them. Germline CDR1 reads LNHDA; CDR2 reads SQIVND (reference sequence). CDR3 DNA: TGTGCCAGTAGGAGGAGACAGGAGAAAACGTATGGCTACACCTTC. Its protein is CASRRRQEKTYGYTF.

The rearrangement uses TRBV7-9 and TRBJ2-7; 10 bases line up with TRBD2. Losses at the gene ends were 2 bases for V and 7 bases for J; bases not matched to a gene: 17. This CDR3 contains 18 residues. From germline, CDR1 is SEHNR and CDR2 FQNEAQ (reference sequence). CDR3 DNA sequence: TGTGCCAGCAGCTTAAGTCCTAGCGGGGGACTAGGAGTGGGGGAGCAGTACTTC. Translated, it gives CASSLSPSGGLGVGEQYF.

The V and J genes are TRBV18 and TRBJ1-1; D unclear. V lost 1 base and J 0 bases, leaving 12 bases between the germline ends. This CDR3 is 16 amino acids long. The germline gives CDR1 KGHSH, CDR2 LQKENI. CDR3 sequence reads: CASSPLEVRLNTEAFF. The CDR3 DNA is TGTGCCAGCTCACCACTTGAGGTACGTTTGAACACTGAAGCTTTCTTT.

As DNA, the CDR3 is TGTGCCAGTAGTATAGATCGGGGACAGGGAGTTGACGGCTACACCTTC. The encoded protein is CASSIDRGQGVDGYTF. The V and J genes are TRBV19 and TRBJ1-2; TRBD1 aligns across 9 bases. The CDR3 extends over 16 amino acids. V lost 0 bases to trimming and J lost 8 bases; unmatched junction nucleotides: 10. The germline V gene has CDR1 LNHDA and CDR2 SQIVND (reference sequence).

This clone was detected only once. J is TRBJ2-2 and V is TRBV5-1, with 12 bases identical to TRBD1. V lost 3 bases to trimming and J lost 2 bases; unmatched junction nucleotides: 17. This CDR3 has 21 residues. CDR1 is SGHRS and CDR2 is YFSETQ in the germline V gene. CDR3 loop: CASSSYPPGTGGASNTGELFF. In DNA, the CDR3 is TGCGCCAGCAGCTCTTACCCCCCTGGGACAGGGGGCGCTAGTAACACCGGGGAGCTGTTTTTT.

The chain couples TRBV6-1 to TRBJ1-1, with 12 bases lining up with TRBD1. CDR1 MNHNS and CDR2 SASEGT come from the germline V gene. The length of the CDR3 is 16 residues. Trimming at V came to 4 bases and at J to 5 bases, leaving 8 bases not matched to a gene. As DNA, the CDR3 is TGTGCCAGCAGTGGGAGGGACAGGGGGCCAGGGACTGAAGCTTTCTTT. Protein: CASSGRDRGPGTEAFF.